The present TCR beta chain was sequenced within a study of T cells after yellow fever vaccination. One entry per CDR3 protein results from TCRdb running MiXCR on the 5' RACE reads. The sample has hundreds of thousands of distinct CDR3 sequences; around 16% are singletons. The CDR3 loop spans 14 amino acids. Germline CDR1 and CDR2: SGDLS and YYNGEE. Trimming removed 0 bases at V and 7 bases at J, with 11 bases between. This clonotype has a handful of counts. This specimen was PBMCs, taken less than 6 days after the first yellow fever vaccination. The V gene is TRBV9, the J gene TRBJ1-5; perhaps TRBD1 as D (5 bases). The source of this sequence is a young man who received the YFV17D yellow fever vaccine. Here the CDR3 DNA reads TGTGCCAGCAGCGTAGGGAGGGGTGGCCAGCCCCAGCATTTT. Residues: CASSVGRGGQPQHF.